This T cell receptor (beta chain) comes out of a study of CD4+ T cells in melanoma (dated by TCRdb to between 2021 and 2023). A note on the overall study: The study examined neoantigen-specific CD4+ T cells in human melanoma. General study outcomes and caveats: According to the report, neoantigen-specific CD4+ T cells in melanoma displayed diverse differentiation states. The report described a correlation between neoantigen-specific CD4+ T cells and the function of CD8+ T cells, macrophages and B cells.

Worth noting for this clone: Which antigen it targets is not known. No base quality information exists; no much larger clone differs at one position.

The CDR3 goes from the cysteine to the phenylalanine over 15 residues. Kept here is only the CDR3 DNA, which spans 45 bases and is read in frame from base 1. For CDR1 and CDR2, the germline V gene lists MNHNS and SASEGT. Germline trimming: 7 bases from V, 9 bases from J; junction bases outside gene matches: 7. Receptor libraries were prepared by the immunoSEQ multiplex PCR assay. TCRdb re-hosts the immuneACCESS table, in-frame sequences only. Its copies lack some clones; in the studies checked, an unresolved V gene accounts for under half of them, and the cause for the rest is not known. The sample has 110,000 to 150,000 clones on record, around 90% of them singletons. The top ten hold approximately 1.4% of the sample. The donors were melanoma patients.

The source is a human donor with melanoma. The V and J segments used are TRBV6-1 and TRBJ1-6; the central 12 bases match TRBD1. The DNA sequence is as follows: TGTGCCAGCATGGGGGACAGGGGGCGATCTTCACCCCTCCACTTT. Its protein reads: CASMGDRGRSSPLHF.